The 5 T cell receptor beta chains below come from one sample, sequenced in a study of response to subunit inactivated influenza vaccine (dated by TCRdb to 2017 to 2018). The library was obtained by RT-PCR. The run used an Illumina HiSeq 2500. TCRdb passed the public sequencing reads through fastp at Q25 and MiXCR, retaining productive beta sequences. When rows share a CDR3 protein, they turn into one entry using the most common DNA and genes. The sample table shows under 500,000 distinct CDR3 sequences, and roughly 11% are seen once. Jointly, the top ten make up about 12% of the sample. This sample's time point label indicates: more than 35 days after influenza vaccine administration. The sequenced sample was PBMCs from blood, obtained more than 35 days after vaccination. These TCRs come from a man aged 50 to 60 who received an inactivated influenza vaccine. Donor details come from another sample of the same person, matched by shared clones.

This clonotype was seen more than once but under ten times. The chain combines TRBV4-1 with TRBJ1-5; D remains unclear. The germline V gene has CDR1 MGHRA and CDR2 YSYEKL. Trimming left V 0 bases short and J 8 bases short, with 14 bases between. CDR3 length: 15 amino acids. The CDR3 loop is CASSQDSGIFEPQHF. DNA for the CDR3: TGCGCCAGCAGCCAAGACAGTGGTATTTTTGAGCCCCAGCATTTT.

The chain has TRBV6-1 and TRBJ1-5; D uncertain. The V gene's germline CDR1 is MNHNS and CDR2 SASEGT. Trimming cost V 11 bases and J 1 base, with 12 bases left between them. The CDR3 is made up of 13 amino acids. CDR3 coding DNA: TGTGCCGCGTCCCGGGAGAGCAATCAGCCCCAGCATTTT. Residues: CAASRESNQPQHF.

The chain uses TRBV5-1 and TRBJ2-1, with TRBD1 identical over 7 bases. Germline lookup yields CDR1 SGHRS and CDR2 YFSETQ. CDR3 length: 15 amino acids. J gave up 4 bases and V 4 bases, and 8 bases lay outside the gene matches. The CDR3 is CASSTSGTEYNEQFF. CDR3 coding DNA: TGCGCCAGCAGCACCTCCGGGACAGAATACAATGAGCAGTTCTTC.

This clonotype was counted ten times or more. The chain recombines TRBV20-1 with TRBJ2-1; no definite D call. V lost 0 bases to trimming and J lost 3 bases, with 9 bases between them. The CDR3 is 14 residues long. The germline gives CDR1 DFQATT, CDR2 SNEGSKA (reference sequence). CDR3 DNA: TGCAGTGCTAGAGATAGGGCCTTCTACAATGAGCAGTTCTTC. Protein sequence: CSARDRAFYNEQFF.

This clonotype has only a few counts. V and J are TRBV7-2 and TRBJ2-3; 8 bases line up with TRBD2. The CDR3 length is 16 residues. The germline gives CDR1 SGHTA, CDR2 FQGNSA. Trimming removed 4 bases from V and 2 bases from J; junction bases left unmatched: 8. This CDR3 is CASSSPRGGHTDTQYF. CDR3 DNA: TGTGCCAGCAGCTCCCCCCGGGGGGGACACACAGATACGCAGTATTTT.